This T cell receptor (beta chain) derives from a study of CD8 T cells in ankylosing spondylitis. TCRdb itself ran the 5' RACE reads through MiXCR, one entry per CDR3 protein. The sample has tens of thousands of distinct CDR3 sequences, around 3.8% seen once. Many counts were recorded for this clonotype. Its target is not known. The CDR3 runs 14 residues. CDR1 is SGDLS, CDR2 YYNGEE, per germline. After removal of 4 bases from V and 4 bases from J, the junction contained 7 bases not matched to a gene. Findings and limits, study-wide: Reported data indicate significant enrichment of disease-linked clones within matched ankylosing spondylitis synovial fluid.

The chain is built from TRBV9 and TRBJ2-5; 7 bases are shared with TRBD2. Material: blood, either unsorted or a sorted T cell fraction (not recorded which). The TCR sequence derives from a female donor with ankylosing spondylitis or in good health (not recorded which). This CDR3 reads CASSQRGGPETQYF. For the CDR3, the DNA is TGTGCCAGCAGCCAACGGGGAGGGCCAGAGACCCAGTACTTC.